This TCR beta chain was captured by sequencing in a study of T-cell memory formation after mild COVID-19. With 1 base removed from V and 4 bases from J, the gap between germline ends came to 9 bases. The CDR3 totals 14 residues. CDR1 and CDR2 (germline): SGHRS, YFSETQ. TCRalpha and TCRbeta libraries used 5'RACE with constant-segment primers and UMIs. Via MiXCR, TCRdb re-called the 5' RACE reads, giving one row per CDR3 protein. The data contain about 560,000 distinct CDR3 sequences, 15% to 20% of them singletons. The J gene is TRBJ1-3, the V gene TRBV5-1; unclear D gene. Sequencing input: PBMCs or a T cell subset sorted from them (not recorded which). This clonotype was sampled from an adult woman who had mild COVID-19 (a few samples of this study predate the infection). Cell type and time point are not known. CDR3 DNA sequence: TGCGCCAGCAGCTTGAGCGAGTCCGGAAACACCATATATTTT. It translates to CASSLSESGNTIYF.